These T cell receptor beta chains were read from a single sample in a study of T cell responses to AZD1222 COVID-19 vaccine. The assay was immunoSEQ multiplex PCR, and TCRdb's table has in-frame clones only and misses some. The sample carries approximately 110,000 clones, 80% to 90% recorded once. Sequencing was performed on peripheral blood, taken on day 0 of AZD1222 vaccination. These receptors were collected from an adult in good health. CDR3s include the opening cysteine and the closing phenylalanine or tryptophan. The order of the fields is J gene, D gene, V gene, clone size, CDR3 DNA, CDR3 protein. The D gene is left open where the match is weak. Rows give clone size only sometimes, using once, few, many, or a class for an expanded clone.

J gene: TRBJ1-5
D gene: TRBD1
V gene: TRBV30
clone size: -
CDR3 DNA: TGTGCCTGGACCCCACAGGGGCTCCTAAATCAGCCCCAGCATTTT
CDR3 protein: CAWTPQGLLNQPQHF

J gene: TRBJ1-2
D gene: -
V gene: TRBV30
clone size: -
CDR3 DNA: TGTGCCTGGAGTGTAGGGAACAGCTACACCTTC
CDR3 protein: CAWSVGNSYTF

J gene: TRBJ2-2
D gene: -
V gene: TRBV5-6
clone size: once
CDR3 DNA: TGTGCCAGCAGCTTGGGCTTTCGAACCGGGGAGCTGTTTTTT
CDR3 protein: CASSLGFRTGELFF

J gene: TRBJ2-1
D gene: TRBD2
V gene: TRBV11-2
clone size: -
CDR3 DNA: TGTGCCAGCAGCTTAAGTGGGACTAGTAATCTTGAGCAGTTCTTC
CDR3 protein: CASSLSGTSNLEQFF

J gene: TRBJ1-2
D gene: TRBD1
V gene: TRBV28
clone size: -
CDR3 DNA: TGTGCCAGTAGACCGGGACAGCTAACATATGGCTACACCTTC
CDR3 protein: CASRPGQLTYGYTF

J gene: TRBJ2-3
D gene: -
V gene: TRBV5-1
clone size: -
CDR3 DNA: TGCGCCAGCAGCTTGGCCGGCGGGAGCACAGATACGCAGTATTTT
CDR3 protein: CASSLAGGSTDTQYF

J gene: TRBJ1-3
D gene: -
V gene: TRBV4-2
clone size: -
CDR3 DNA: TGTGCCAGCAGCCAAGATTTACAAGATGGAAACACCATATATTTT
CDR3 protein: CASSQDLQDGNTIYF

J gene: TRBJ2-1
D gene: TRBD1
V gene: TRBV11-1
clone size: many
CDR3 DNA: TGTGCCAGCCTCACCGACAGGGGGGATGAGCAGTTCTTC
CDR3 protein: CASLTDRGDEQFF

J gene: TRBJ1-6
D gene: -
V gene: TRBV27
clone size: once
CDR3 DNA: TGTGCCAGCAGTCAAGGGAATTCACCCCTCCACTTT
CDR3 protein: CASSQGNSPLHF

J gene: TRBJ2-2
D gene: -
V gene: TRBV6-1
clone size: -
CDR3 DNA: TGTGCCAGCAGTGAATGGTGGAGCTACACCGGGGAGCTGTTTTTT
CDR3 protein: CASSEWWSYTGELFF

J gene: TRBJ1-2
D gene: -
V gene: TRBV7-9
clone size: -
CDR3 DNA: TGTGCCAGCAGCCCCCGGGACGCCTGGGGTGGCTACACCTTC
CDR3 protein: CASSPRDAWGGYTF